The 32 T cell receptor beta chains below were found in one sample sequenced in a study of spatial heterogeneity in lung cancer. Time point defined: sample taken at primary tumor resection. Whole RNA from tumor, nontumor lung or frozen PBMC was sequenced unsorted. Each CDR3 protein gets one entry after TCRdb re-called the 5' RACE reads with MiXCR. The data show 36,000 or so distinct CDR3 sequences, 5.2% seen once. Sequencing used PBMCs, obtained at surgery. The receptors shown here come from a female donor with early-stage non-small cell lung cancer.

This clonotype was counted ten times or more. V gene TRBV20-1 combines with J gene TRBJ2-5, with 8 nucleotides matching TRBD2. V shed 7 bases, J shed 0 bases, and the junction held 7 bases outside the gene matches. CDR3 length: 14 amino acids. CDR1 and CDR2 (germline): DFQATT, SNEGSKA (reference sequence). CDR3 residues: CSGAGGWYQETQYF. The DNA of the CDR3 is TGCAGTGGTGCGGGGGGCTGGTACCAAGAGACCCAGTACTTC.

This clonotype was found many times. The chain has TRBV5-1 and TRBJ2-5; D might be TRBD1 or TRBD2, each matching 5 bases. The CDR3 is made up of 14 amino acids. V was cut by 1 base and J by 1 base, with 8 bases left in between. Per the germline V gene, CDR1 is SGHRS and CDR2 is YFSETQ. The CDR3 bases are TGCGCCAGCAGCTTGCTCGGGACCCAAGAGACCCAGTACTTC. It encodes CASSLLGTQETQYF.

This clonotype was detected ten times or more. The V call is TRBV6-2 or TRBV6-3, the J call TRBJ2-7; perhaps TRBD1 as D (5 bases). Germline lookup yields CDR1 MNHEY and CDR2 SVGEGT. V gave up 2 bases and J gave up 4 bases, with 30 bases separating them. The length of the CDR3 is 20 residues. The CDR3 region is CASSYPNGPGHPSIKYEQYF. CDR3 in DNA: TGTGCCAGCAGTTACCCGAACGGACCAGGACACCCGTCGATAAAGTACGAGCAGTACTTC.

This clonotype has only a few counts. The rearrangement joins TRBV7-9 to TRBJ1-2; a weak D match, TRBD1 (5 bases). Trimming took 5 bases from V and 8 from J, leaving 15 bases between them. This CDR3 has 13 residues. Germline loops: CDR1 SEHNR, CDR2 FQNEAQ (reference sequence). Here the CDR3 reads CASSPPAGRGYTF. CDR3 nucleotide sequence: TGTGCCAGCAGCCCACCTGCAGGGAGAGGCTACACCTTC.

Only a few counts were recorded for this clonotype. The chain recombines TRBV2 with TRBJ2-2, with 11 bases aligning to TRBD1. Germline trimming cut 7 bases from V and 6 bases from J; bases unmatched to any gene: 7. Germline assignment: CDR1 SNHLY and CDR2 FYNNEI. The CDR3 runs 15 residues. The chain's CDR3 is CASNGDRGYAGELFF. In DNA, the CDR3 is TGTGCCAGCAATGGGGACAGGGGGTATGCCGGGGAGCTGTTTTTT.

CDR3 protein: CASSPESVYGYTF. In DNA form, the CDR3 reads TGTGCCAGCTCACCCGAGAGCGTCTATGGCTACACCTTC. The chain carries TRBV18 and TRBJ1-2; D not certain. This CDR3 region has 13 residues. CDR1 and CDR2 (germline): KGHSH, LQKENI. V lost 3 bases, J lost 4 bases, and 9 bases lay in between.

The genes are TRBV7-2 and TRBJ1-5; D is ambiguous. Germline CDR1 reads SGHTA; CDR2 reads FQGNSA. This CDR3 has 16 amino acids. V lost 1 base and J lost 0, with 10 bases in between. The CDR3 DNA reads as TGTGCCAGCAGCTTAGATTGGATGGGTAGCAATCAGCCCCAGCATTTT. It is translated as CASSLDWMGSNQPQHF.

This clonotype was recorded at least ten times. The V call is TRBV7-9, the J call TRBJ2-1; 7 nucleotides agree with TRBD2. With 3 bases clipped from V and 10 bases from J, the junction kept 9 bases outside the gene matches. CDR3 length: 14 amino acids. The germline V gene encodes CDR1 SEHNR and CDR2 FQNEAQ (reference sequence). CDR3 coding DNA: TGTGCCAGCAGCTTCGGACTAGAAATGGGGGAGCAGTTCTTC. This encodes CASSFGLEMGEQFF.

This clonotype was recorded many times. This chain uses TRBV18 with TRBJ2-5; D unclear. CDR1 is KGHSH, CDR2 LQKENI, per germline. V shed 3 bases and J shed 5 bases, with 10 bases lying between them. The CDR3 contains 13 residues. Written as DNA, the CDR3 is TGTGCCAGCTCACCCGTTAGTTCCGAGACCCAGTACTTC. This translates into CASSPVSSETQYF.

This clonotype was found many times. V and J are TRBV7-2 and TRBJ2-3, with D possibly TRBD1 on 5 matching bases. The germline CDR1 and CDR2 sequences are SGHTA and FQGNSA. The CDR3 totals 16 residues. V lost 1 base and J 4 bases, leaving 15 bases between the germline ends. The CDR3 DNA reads TGTGCCAGCAGCTTAGAGACAGCTAGATATTCAGATACGCAGTATTTT. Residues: CASSLETARYSDTQYF.

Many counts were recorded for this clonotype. In DNA form, the CDR3 reads TGTGCCAGCAGCCACGACACACGACAGGCTCCCTCTGGAAACACCATATATTTT. Its protein is CASSHDTRQAPSGNTIYF. This rearrangement joins TRBV3-1 to TRBJ1-3; TRBD1 might be the D (6 bases). CDR1 and CDR2 from the germline V gene are LGHDT and YNNKEL (reference sequence). V shed 3 bases and J shed 0 bases, with 18 bases lying between them. This CDR3 has 18 residues. The variable domain in full, completed from reference TRBV3-1 and TRBJ1-3, reads DTAVSQTPKYLVTQMGNDKSIKCEQNLGHDTMYWYKQDSKKFLKIMFSYNNKELIINETVPNRFSPKSPDKAHLNLHINSLELGDSAVYFCASSHDTRQAPSGNTIYFGEGSWLTVV.

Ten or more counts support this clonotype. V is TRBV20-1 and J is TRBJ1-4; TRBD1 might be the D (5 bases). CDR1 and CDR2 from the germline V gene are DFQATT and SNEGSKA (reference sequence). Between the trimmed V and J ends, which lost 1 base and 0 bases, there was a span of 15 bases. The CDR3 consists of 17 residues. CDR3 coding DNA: TGCAGTGCTAGAGGACCCCTTGGGGGTTCAACTAATGAAAAACTGTTTTTT. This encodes CSARGPLGGSTNEKLFF.

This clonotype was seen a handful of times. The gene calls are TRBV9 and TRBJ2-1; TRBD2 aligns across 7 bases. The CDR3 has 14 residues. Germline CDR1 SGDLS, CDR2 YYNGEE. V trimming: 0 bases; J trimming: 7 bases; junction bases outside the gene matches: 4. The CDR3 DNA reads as TGTGCCAGCAGCGTAGGGGGAGCGGGGAATGAGCAGTTCTTC. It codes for CASSVGGAGNEQFF. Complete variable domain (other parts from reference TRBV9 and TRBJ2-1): DSGVTQTPKHLITATGQRVTLRCSPRSGDLSVYWYQQSLDQGLQFLIQYYNGEERAKGNILERFSAQQFPDLHSELNLSSLELGDSALYFCASSVGGAGNEQFFGPGTRLTVL.

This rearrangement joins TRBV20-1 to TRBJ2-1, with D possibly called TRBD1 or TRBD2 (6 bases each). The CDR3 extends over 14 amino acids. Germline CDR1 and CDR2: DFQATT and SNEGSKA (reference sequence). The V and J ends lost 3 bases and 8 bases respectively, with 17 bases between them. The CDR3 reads CSARYGGARDEQFF. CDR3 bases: TGCAGTGCTAGGTACGGGGGCGCAAGGGATGAGCAGTTCTTC.

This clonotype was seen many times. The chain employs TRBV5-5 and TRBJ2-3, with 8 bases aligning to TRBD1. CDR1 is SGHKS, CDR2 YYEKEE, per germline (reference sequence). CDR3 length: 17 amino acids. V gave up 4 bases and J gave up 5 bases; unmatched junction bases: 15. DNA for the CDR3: TGTGCCAGCAGCACTCGTTTGAGACAGGGGCTCCGAGATACGCAGTATTTT. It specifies CASSTRLRQGLRDTQYF.

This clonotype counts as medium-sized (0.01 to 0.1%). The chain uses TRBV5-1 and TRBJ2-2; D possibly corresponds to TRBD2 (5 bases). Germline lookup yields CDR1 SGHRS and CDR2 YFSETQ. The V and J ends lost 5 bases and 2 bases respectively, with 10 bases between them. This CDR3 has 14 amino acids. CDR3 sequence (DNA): TGCGCCAGCAGTTGGGGAGTCAACACCGGGGAGCTGTTTTTT. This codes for CASSWGVNTGELFF.

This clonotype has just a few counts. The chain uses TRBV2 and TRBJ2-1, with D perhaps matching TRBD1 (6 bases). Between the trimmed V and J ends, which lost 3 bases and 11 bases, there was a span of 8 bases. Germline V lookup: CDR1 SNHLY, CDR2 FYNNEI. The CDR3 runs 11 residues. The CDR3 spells CASSERGKQFF. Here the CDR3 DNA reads TGTGCCAGCAGTGAGAGGGGGAAGCAGTTCTTC.

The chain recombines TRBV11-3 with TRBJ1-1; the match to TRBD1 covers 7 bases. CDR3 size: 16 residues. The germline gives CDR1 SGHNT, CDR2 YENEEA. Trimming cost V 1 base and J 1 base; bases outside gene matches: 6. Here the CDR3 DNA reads TGTGCCAGCAGCTTAGGGGCGGGACAGTCGAACACTGAAGCTTTCTTT. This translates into CASSLGAGQSNTEAFF. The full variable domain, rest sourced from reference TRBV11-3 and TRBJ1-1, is EAGVVQSPRYKIIEKKQPVAFWCNPISGHNTLYWYLQNLGQGPELLIRYENEEAVDDSQLPKDRFSAERLKGVDSTLKIQPAELGDSAVYLCASSLGAGQSNTEAFFGQGTRLTVV.

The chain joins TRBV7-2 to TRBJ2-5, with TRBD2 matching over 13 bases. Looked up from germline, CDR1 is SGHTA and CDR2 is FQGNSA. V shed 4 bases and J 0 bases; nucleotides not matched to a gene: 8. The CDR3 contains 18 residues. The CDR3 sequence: CASSSGLGLAGYQETQYF. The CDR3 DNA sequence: TGTGCCAGCAGCTCCGGGCTGGGACTAGCGGGGTACCAAGAGACCCAGTACTTC.

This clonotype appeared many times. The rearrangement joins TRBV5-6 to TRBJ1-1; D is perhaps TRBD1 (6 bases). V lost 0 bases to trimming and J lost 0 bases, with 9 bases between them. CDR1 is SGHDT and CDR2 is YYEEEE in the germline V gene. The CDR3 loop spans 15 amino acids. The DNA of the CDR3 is TGTGCCAGCAGCTTGGAGGGGGTTCTGAACACTGAAGCTTTCTTT. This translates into CASSLEGVLNTEAFF.

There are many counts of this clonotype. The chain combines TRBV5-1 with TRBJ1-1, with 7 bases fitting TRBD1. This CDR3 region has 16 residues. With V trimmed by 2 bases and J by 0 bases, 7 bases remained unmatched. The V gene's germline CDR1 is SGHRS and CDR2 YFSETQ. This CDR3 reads CASSLAPQGMNTEAFF. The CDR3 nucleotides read TGCGCCAGCAGCTTAGCCCCACAGGGGATGAACACTGAAGCTTTCTTT. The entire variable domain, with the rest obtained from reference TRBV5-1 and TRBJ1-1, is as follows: KAGVTQTPRYLIKTRGQQVTLSCSPISGHRSVSWYQQTPGQGLQFLFEYFSETQRNKGNFPGRFSGRQFSNSRSEMNVSTLELGDSALYLCASSLAPQGMNTEAFFGQGTRLTVV.

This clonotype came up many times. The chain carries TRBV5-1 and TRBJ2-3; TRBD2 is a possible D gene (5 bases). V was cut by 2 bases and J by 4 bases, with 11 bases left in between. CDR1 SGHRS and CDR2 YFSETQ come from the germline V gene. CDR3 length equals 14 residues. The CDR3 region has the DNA TGCGCCAGCAGCTTTGTCTCCGGGGCAGATACGCAGTATTTT. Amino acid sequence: CASSFVSGADTQYF.

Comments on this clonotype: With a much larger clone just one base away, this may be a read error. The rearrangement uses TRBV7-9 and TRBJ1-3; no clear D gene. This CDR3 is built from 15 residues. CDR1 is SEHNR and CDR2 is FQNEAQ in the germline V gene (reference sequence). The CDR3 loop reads CASSPRIRSGNTLYF. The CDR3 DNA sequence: TGTGCCAGCAGCCCCCGAATAAGGTCTGGAAACACCCTATATTTT.

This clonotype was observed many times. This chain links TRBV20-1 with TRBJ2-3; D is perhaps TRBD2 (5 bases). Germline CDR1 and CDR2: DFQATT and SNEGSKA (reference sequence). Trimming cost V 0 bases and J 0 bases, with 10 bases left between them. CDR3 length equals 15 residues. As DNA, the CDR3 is TGCAGTGCTAGAGATTCTAGCAGTAGCACAGATACGCAGTATTTT. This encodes CSARDSSSSTDTQYF.

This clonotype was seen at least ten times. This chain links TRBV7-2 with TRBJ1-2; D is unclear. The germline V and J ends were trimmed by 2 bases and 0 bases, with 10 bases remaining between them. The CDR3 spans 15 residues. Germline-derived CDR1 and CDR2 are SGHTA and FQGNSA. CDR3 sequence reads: CASSLMRDANYGYTF. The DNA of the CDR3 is TGTGCCAGCAGCTTAATGAGAGACGCTAACTATGGCTACACCTTC.

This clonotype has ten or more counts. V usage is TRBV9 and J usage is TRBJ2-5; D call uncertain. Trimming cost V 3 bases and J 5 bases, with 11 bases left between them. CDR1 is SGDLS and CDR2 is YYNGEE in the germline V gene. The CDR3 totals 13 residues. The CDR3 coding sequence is TGTGCCAGCAGCGGAAGTCCCCGTGAGACCCAGTACTTC. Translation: CASSGSPRETQYF.

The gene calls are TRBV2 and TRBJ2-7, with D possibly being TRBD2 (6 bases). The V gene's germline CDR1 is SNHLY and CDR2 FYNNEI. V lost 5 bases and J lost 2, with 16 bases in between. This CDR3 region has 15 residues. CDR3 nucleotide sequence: TGTGCCAGCAGTCGGGGGAGGTCAGCCGCCTACGAGCAGTACTTC. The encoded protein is CASSRGRSAAYEQYF. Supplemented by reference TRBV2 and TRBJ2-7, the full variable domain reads EPEVTQTPSHQVTQMGQEVILRCVPISNHLYFYWYRQILGQKVEFLVSFYNNEISEKSEIFDDQFSVERPDGSNFTLKIRSTKLEDSAMYFCASSRGRSAAYEQYFGPGTRLTVT.

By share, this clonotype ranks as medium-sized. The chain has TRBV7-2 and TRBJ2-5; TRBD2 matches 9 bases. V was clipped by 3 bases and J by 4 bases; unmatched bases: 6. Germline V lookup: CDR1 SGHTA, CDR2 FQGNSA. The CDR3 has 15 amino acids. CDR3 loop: CASSFSQLAGETQYF. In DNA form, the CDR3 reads TGTGCCAGCAGCTTCTCGCAACTAGCGGGAGAGACCCAGTACTTC.

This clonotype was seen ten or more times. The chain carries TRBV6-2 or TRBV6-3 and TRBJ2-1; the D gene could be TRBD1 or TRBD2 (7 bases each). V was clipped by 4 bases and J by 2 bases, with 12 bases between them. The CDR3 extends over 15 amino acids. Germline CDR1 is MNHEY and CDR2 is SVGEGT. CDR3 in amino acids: CASSFSGGAYNEQFF. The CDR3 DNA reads TGTGCCAGCAGTTTTTCAGGGGGGGCCTACAATGAGCAGTTCTTC.

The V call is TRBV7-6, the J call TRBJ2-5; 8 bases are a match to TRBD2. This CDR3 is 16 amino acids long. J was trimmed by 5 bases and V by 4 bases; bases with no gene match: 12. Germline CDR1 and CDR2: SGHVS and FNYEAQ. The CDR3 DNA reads TGTGCCAGCAGCTGGAGCGGGGGAGTGAGCTCGGAGACCCAGTACTTC. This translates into CASSWSGGVSSETQYF. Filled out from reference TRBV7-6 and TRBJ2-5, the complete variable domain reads GAGVSQSPRYKVTKRGQDVALRCDPISGHVSLYWYRQALGQGPEFLTYFNYEAQQDKSGLPNDRFSAERPEGSISTLTIQRTEQRDSAMYRCASSWSGGVSSETQYFGPGTRLLVL.

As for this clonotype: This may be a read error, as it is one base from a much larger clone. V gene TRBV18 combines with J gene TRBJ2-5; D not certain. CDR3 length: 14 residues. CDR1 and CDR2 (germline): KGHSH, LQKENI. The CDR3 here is CASSPARNQETQCF. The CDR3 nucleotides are TGTGCCAGCTCACCTGCGAGGAACCAAGAGACCCAGTGCTTC.

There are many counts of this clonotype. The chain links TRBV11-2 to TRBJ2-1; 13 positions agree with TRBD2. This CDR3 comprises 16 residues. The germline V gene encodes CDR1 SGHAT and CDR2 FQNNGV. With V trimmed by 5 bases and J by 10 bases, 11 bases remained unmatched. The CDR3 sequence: CASSQSLAGGFFEQFF. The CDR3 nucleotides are TGTGCCAGCAGCCAATCACTAGCGGGGGGGTTTTTCGAGCAGTTCTTC.